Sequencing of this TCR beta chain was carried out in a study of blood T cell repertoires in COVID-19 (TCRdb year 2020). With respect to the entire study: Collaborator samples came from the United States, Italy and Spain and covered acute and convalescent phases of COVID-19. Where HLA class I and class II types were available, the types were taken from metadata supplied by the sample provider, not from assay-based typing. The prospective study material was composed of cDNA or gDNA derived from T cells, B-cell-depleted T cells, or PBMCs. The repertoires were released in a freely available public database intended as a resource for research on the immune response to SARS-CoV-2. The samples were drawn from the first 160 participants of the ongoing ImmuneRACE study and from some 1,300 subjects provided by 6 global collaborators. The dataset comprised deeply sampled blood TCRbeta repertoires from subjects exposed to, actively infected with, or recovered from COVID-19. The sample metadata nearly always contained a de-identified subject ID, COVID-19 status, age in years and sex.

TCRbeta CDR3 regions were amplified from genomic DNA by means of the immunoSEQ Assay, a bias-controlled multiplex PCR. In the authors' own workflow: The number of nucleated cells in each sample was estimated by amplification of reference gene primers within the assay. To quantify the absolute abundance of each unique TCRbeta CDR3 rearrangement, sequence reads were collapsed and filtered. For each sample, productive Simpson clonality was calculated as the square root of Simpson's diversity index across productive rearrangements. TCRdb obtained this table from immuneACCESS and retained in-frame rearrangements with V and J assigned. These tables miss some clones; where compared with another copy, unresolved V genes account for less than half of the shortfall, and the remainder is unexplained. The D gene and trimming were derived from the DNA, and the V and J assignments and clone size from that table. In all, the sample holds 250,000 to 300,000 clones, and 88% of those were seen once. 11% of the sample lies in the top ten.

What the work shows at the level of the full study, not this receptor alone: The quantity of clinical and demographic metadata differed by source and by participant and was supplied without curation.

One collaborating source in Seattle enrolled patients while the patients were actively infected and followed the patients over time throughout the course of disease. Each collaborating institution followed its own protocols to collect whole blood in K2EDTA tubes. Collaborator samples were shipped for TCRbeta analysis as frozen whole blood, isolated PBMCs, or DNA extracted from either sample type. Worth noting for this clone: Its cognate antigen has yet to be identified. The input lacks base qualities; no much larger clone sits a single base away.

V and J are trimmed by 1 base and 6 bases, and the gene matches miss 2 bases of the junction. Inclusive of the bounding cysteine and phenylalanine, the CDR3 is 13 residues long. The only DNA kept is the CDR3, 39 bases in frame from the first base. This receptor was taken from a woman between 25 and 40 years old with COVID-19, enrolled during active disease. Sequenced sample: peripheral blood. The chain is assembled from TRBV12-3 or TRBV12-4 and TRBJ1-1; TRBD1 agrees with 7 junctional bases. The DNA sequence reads TGTGCCAGCAGTTTAGGACAGGGAGCTGAAGCTTTCTTT. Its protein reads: CASSLGQGAEAFF.